These T cell receptor beta chains were read from a single sample in a study of T cell changes during pregnancy in multiple sclerosis. Profiled with immunoSEQ multiplex PCR; TCRdb holds only in-frame clones, not every one. The table shows roughly 93,000 clones, with about 92% occurring only once. The sample was peripheral blood, taken after pregnancy. These receptor sequences come from a female donor with multiple sclerosis, enrolled in a pregnancy study. The CDR3 runs from the conserved cysteine through the conserved F or W. Fields, in order: D gene, V gene, J gene, clone size, CDR3 protein, CDR3 DNA. The D gene is left open where the match is weak. Clone size appears in some rows only: once, few, many, or a class for an expanded clone.

d_call: .; v_call: TRBV6-1; j_call: TRBJ1-6; clone_size: .; cdr3_aa: CAILQGNNSPLHF; cdr3_nt: TGTGCCATCCTCCAGGGAAATAATTCACCCCTCCACTTT
d_call: .; v_call: TRBV6-4; j_call: TRBJ1-3; clone_size: .; cdr3_aa: CASSSNSGNTIYF; cdr3_nt: TGTGCCAGCAGTTCCAATTCTGGAAACACCATATATTTT
d_call: TRBD1; v_call: TRBV2; j_call: TRBJ1-5; clone_size: .; cdr3_aa: CASSGQGRNGQPQHF; cdr3_nt: TGTGCCAGCAGCGGACAGGGGCGAAACGGTCAGCCCCAGCATTTT
d_call: TRBD1; v_call: TRBV27; j_call: TRBJ1-2; clone_size: .; cdr3_aa: CASSLTGGLFWDYTF; cdr3_nt: TGTGCCAGCAGTCTGACAGGGGGCTTATTCTGGGACTACACCTTC
d_call: TRBD1; v_call: TRBV7-8; j_call: TRBJ1-4; clone_size: .; cdr3_aa: CASSRGQGGEKLFF; cdr3_nt: TGTGCCAGCAGCCGGGGACAGGGTGGTGAAAAACTGTTTTTT
d_call: TRBD1; v_call: TRBV13; j_call: TRBJ2-5; clone_size: .; cdr3_aa: CASSLDRVRETQYF; cdr3_nt: TGTGCCAGCAGCCTAGACAGGGTCCGGGAGACCCAGTACTTC
d_call: .; v_call: TRBV30; j_call: TRBJ1-2; clone_size: .; cdr3_aa: CAWTHGLGYTF; cdr3_nt: TGTGCCTGGACCCATGGCTTGGGCTACACCTTC
d_call: .; v_call: TRBV10-3; j_call: TRBJ2-2; clone_size: .; cdr3_aa: CAISGLGPRGELFF; cdr3_nt: TGTGCCATCAGTGGACTGGGGCCCCGCGGGGAGCTGTTTTTT
d_call: TRBD2; v_call: TRBV5-1; j_call: TRBJ2-3; clone_size: .; cdr3_aa: CASSLGLAGTPPTDTQYF; cdr3_nt: TGCGCCAGCAGCTTGGGACTAGCGGGAACACCTCCGACAGATACGCAGTATTTT
d_call: .; v_call: TRBV2; j_call: TRBJ1-2; clone_size: .; cdr3_aa: CASSDLTDNYGYTF; cdr3_nt: TGTGCCAGCAGTGACCTGACAGATAACTATGGCTACACCTTC
d_call: TRBD1; v_call: TRBV7-2; j_call: TRBJ1-5; clone_size: .; cdr3_aa: CASSYRQGHQPQHF; cdr3_nt: TGTGCCAGCAGCTATAGACAGGGCCATCAGCCCCAGCATTTT
d_call: TRBD1; v_call: TRBV19; j_call: TRBJ1-2; clone_size: .; cdr3_aa: CASSPDREWGYTF; cdr3_nt: TGTGCCAGTAGTCCAGACAGGGAATGGGGCTACACCTTC
d_call: .; v_call: TRBV6-1; j_call: TRBJ2-2; clone_size: .; cdr3_aa: CATRYRANTGELFF; cdr3_nt: TGTGCCACCCGATACAGGGCGAACACCGGGGAGCTGTTTTTT
d_call: .; v_call: TRBV2; j_call: TRBJ1-5; clone_size: .; cdr3_aa: CASSRASGFGGGNQPQHF; cdr3_nt: TGTGCCAGCAGTCGGGCTAGCGGGTTTGGAGGAGGCAATCAGCCCCAGCATTTT
d_call: .; v_call: TRBV29-1; j_call: TRBJ1-1; clone_size: once; cdr3_aa: CSVPLRGGTEAFF; cdr3_nt: TGCAGCGTCCCCCTTCGGGGAGGAACTGAAGCTTTCTTT
d_call: .; v_call: TRBV5-6; j_call: TRBJ2-2; clone_size: .; cdr3_aa: CASSFRWARNTGELFF; cdr3_nt: TGTGCCAGCAGCTTTCGCTGGGCCCGTAACACCGGGGAGCTGTTTTTT
d_call: .; v_call: TRBV11-3; j_call: TRBJ2-1; clone_size: .; cdr3_aa: CASQGRGADEQFF; cdr3_nt: TGTGCTTCTCAGGGGCGTGGGGCGGATGAGCAGTTCTTC